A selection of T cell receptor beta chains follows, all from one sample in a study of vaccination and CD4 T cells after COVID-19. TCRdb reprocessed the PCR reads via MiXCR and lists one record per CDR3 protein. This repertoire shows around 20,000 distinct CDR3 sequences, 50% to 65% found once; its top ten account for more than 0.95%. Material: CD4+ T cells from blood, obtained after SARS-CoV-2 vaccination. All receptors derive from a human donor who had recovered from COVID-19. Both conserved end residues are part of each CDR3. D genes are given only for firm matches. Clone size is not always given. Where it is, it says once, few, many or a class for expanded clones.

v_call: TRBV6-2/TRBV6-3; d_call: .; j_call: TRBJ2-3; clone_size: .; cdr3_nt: TGTGCCAGCAGTTTATCTGTTCGGACAGATACGCAGTATTTT; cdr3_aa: CASSLSVRTDTQYF
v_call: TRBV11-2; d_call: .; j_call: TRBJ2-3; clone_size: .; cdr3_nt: TGTGCCAGCAGCTTGGGCAGCCAAGATACGCAGTATTTT; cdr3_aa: CASSLGSQDTQYF
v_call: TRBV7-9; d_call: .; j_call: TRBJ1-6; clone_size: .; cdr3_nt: TGTGCCAGCAGCTTCAGGACGGTAGATTCACCCCTCCACTTT; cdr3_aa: CASSFRTVDSPLHF
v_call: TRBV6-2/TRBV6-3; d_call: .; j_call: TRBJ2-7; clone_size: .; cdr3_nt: TGTGCCAGCAGTCCCCTCGGCGGGGCCTCCTACGAGCAGTACTTC; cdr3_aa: CASSPLGGASYEQYF
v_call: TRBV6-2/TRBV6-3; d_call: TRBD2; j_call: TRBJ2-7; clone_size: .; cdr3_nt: TGTGCCAGCAGTTACTCGTCCGAACTAGCGGGACAGTTC; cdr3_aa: CASSYSSELAGQF
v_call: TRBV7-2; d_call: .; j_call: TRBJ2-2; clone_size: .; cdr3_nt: TGTGCCAGCAGCCCGGTCCCGACGAGAAACGCCGGGGAGCTGTTTTTT; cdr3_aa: CASSPVPTRNAGELFF
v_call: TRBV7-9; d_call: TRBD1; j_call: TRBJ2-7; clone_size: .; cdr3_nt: TGTGCCAGCAGCTTAGGTGGTAGAAGACAGGGGGTTTATGGGCAGTACTTC; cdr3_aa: CASSLGGRRQGVYGQYF
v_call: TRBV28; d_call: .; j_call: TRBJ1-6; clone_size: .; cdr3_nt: TGTGCCAGCAGTTTAACCTTAGAAAATTCACCCCTCCACTTT; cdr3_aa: CASSLTLENSPLHF
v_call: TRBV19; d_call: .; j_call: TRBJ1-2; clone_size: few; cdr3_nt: TGTGCCAGTAGTATGTTCAGGGCCGGCTACACCTTC; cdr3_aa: CASSMFRAGYTF
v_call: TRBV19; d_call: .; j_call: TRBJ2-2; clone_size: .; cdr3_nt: TGTGCCAGTAGTATCCAAGAGAACACCGGGGAGCTGTTTTTT; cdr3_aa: CASSIQENTGELFF
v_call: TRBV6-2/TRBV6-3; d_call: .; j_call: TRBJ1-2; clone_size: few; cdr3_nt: TGTGCCACCACCGATTCGTTTCTCTACGGCTACACCTTC; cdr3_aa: CATTDSFLYGYTF
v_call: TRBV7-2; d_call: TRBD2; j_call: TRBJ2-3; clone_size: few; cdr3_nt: TGTGCCAGCAGCTTTCTGCTAGCGGGAGATACGCAGTATTTT; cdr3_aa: CASSFLLAGDTQYF
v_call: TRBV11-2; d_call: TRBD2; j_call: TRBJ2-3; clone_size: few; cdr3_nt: TGTGCCAGCAGCTTACGACTAGCGGGAGCTACAGATACGCAGTATTTT; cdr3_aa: CASSLRLAGATDTQYF
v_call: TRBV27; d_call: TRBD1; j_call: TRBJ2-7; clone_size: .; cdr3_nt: TGTGCCAGCAGAAGACAGGGGGAAAGCGAGCAGTACTTC; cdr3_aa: CASRRQGESEQYF
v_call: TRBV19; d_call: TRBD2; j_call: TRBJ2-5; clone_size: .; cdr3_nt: TGTGCCAGTAGTATTAGTAGCGGGAGAGGGACCCAGTACTTC; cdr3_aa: CASSISSGRGTQYF
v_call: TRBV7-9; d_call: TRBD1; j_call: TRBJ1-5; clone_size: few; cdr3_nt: TGTGCCAGCAGTTCTCTCGACAGGGATAGCAATCAGCCCCAGCATTTT; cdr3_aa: CASSSLDRDSNQPQHF
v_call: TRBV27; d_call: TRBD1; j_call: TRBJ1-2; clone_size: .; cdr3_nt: TGTGCCAGCAGTTTCGGACAGGGAGCTGGCTACACCTTC; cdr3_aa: CASSFGQGAGYTF
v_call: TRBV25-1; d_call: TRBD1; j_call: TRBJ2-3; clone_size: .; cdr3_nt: TGTGCCAGCAGTGAATTGGGGACAGGGGAGGCAGATACGCAGTATTTT; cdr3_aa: CASSELGTGEADTQYF
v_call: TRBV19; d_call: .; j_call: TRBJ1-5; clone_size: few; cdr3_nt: TGTGCCAGTAGTATAGTGAACGAGGGTTCCAATCAGCCCCAGCATTTT; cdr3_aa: CASSIVNEGSNQPQHF
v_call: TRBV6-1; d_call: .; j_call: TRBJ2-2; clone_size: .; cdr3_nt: TGTGCCAGCCACAACCTATTGCGCTCCGGGGAGCTGTTTTTT; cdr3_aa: CASHNLLRSGELFF
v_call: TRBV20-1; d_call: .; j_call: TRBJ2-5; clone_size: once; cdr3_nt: TGCAGTGCTAGTACAGGGTTCCAAGAGACCCAGTACTTC; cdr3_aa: CSASTGFQETQYF
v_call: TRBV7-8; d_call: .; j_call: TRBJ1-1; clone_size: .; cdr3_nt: TGTGCCAGCAGCTTAGTGGAGGGCCCTGGGAACACTGAAGCTTTCTTT; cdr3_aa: CASSLVEGPGNTEAFF
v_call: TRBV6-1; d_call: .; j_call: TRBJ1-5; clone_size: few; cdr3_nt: TGTGCCAGCAGTGACGGCGCCGACGGCCAGCCCCAGCATTTT; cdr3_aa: CASSDGADGQPQHF
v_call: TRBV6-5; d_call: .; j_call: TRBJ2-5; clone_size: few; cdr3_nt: TGTGCCAGCAGTTACTCCCCGGGGATGGAGACCCAGTACTTC; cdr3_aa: CASSYSPGMETQYF
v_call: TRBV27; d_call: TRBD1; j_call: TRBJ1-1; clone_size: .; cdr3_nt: TGTGCCAGCAGTCCATCCGGGACAGGGGGCCTTGAAGCTTTCTTT; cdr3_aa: CASSPSGTGGLEAFF
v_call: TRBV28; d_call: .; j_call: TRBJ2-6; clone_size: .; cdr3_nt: TGTGCCAGCAGTTTAATCGGGGCGCGGGGGGCCAACGTCCTGACTTTC; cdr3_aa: CASSLIGARGANVLTF
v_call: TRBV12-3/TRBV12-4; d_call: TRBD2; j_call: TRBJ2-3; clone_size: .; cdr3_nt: TGTGCCAGCAGTCAAGAAACACTAGCGGAGATCACAGATACGCAGTATTTT; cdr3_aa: CASSQETLAEITDTQYF